This T cell receptor (beta chain) was identified during a study of T cells in Graves' hyperthyroidism and ophthalmopathy. Patients showing uncontrolled infection, other autoimmune disease, pregnancy or lactation were ineligible. RNA transcripts were the template for amplifying TCR beta CDR3 regions. The HTBI primer set was used in a first-round RT-PCR of the TCR CDR3. One entry per CDR3 protein results from TCRdb running MiXCR on the multiplex PCR reads. This table holds over 300,000 distinct CDR3 sequences, about 15% found once. Study-wide points: Peripheral blood also featured most of the thyroid clonotypes expanded above 0.001.

CDR1 SQVTM and CDR2 ANQGSEA come from the germline V gene. V lost 6 bases and J lost 3, with 15 bases in between. The CDR3 runs to 13 residues. About this clonotype: What it binds is not known.

The chain joins TRBV29-1 to TRBJ2-7; D remains unclear. Sequencing was performed on blood. The TCR sequence derives from a woman in her fifties or sixties with Graves' hyperthyroidism. The DNA for the CDR3 is TGCAGCGTCGCCCTAGGAGCCGTCTACGAGCAGTACTTC. This encodes CSVALGAVYEQYF.